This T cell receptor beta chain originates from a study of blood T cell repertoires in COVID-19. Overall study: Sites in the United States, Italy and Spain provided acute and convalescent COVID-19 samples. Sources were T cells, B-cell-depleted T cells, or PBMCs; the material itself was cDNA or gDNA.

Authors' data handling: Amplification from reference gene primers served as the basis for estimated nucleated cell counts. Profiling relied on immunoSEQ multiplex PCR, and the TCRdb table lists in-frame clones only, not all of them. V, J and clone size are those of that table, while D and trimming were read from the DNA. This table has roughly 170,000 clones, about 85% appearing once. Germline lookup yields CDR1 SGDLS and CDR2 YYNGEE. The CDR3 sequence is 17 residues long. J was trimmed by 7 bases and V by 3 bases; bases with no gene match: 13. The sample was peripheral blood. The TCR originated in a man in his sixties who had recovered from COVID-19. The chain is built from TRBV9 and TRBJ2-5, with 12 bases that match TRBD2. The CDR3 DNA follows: TGTGCCAGCAGCGCAGCTAGCGGGGGGGTCCATGTCGGGACCCAGTACTTC. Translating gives CASSAASGGVHVGTQYF. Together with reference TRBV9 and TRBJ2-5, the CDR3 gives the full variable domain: DSGVTQTPKHLITATGQRVTLRCSPRSGDLSVYWYQQSLDQGLQFLIQYYNGEERAKGNILERFSAQQFPDLHSELNLSSLELGDSALYFCASSAASGGVHVGTQYFGPGTRLLVL.